This TCR beta chain was sequenced for a study of human T cells and chemical hapten exposure. The study's library attached unique molecular identifiers to single cDNA molecules. TCRdb reprocessed the RACE reads with MiXCR, giving one entry per CDR3 protein. Of 95,000 to 150,000 distinct CDR3 sequences detected, 13% appear once; the ten largest clones hold approximately 2.6%. Findings and limits, study-wide: PT1 expanded TCR counts and patch test score were linked, and their correlation was positive. After DPC sensitization, TCRs above 1 in 1000 frequency showed no change.

The V gene end was trimmed by 10 bases and the J gene end by 4 bases; junction bases not matched to a gene: 10. The CDR3 sequence is 14 residues long. Germline V gene lookup returns CDR1 MNHEY and CDR2 SVGEGT. The time point is: pre-sensitization, week 0. Documented treatment: therapeutic diphenylcyclopropenone sensitization with weekly scalp DPC. A remark on this clonotype: The antigen is undetermined.

The rearrangement joins TRBV6-2 or TRBV6-3 to TRBJ1-3; 7 nucleotides line up with TRBD1. This sample comprised whole blood, obtained in connection with sensitization to the hapten diphenylcyclopropenone (DPC). This TCR was sampled from a young woman with alopecia areata. Some clones in this sample may be carry-over from other donors' samples. This chain's CDR3 is CATALTGSGNTIYF. CDR3 nucleotides: TGTGCCACCGCTCTGACAGGGTCCGGAAACACCATATATTTT.